This TCR beta chain was found in a study of T cell clonotyping in hematopoietic cell transplantation. Per the germline V gene, CDR1 is MNHEY and CDR2 is SVGAGI. V was shortened by 2 bases and J by 4 bases, with 8 bases between the two germline ends. CDR3 size: 14 residues. Concerning this clone: What it binds is not known.

This table comes from immunoSEQ multiplex PCR, and its TCRdb copy is limited to in-frame clones, with some not included. The sample lists fewer than 9,500 clones, 93% seen once, with around 5.7% in the top ten. Broader study findings: Higher Inverse Simpson Index values in graft donor and pretransplant recipient predicted broader posttransplant TCR diversity. Pathologically expanded recipient clonotypes increased progressively from day 30 to day 180 as diversity fell. Cells were unsorted, so CD4 and CD8 contributions were not separated.

The starting material was PBMCs, obtained 100 days after allogeneic stem cell transplant. The sequence derives from a male patient aged 45 to 59 who had an allogeneic stem cell transplant from a related donor, so T cells may come from the graft donor. Some clones in this sample may be carry-over from other donors' samples. V gene TRBV6-5 combines with J gene TRBJ2-2; possibly TRBD1 for D (6 bases). The DNA for the CDR3 is TGTGCCAGCAGTTACGCCAGGGGCACCGGGGAGCTGTTTTTT. This translates into CASSYARGTGELFF.